This T cell receptor (beta chain) was retrieved from a study of cytomegalovirus exposure and HLA in healthy donors. Study results and caveats: TCR beta chains associated with HLA were, in a later analysis, more clonally expanded than equally common others.

To note about this clone: As yet, its antigen is unknown.

It was with 60 Vbeta and 13 Jbeta primers that the PCR ran. The assay was immunoSEQ multiplex PCR, and TCRdb's table has in-frame clones only and misses some. Its clone listing holds 150,000 to 250,000 clones. V lost 3 bases, J lost 6 bases, and 3 bases stayed unmatched. The CDR3 is 15 amino acids. Germline V gene sequence: CDR1 MDHEN, CDR2 SYDVKM. Sequencing used PBMCs. The J gene is TRBJ2-2, the V gene TRBV28; 11 positions match TRBD2. The receptor comes from a boy between 10 and 17 years old in good health and CMV-seronegative. Here the CDR3 reads CASSFTSGGPGELFF. Here the CDR3 DNA reads TGTGCCAGCAGTTTTACTAGCGGGGGACCCGGGGAGCTGTTTTTT.